This record concerns one TCR beta chain sequence. Its binding antigen is unknown. Base quality data are lacking; no much larger clone is found one base away. The CDR3 goes from the cysteine to the phenylalanine over 17 residues. This entry keeps only the CDR3 DNA: 51 bases, framed from base 1. Looking up the germline V gene (reference sequence) yields CDR1 SEHNR and CDR2 FQNEAQ. Clipping removes 0 bases from V and 4 bases from J, with 8 as the unmatched junction base count. Libraries came from 5' RACE. Sequencing used an Illumina HiSeq 2000. Template switching introduced a universal primer binding site; the final cDNA contained a unique molecular identifier, enabling accurate counting of TCR cDNA molecules. Specific primers in the conserved constant-segment region were used to synthesize first-strand cDNA for the TCR alpha and beta chains. To control for contamination, each cDNA library was double barcoded with a SMART-Mk sample barcode plus Illumina barcodes. TruSeq adapter sequences along with Illumina sample barcodes were introduced in two successive PCR steps. The TCR alpha and beta cDNA libraries were sequenced on the Illumina HiSeq platform using custom primers. The study's processing was this. MiGEC was used to process raw reads and extract unique molecular identifiers, and MiXCR was used to find CDR3 positions. For each individual, recombination models were inferred using an EM algorithm with the repgenHMM and IGoR tools. Shared clonotype analysis was performed with the tcR package in R, normalizing sharing by the product of cloneset sizes. To study raw recombination free of thymic and clonal selection effects, out-of-frame nonproductive sequences were analyzed. TCRdb took the public reads, trimmed them with fastp at Q25, ran MiXCR for clone calling and kept in-frame beta chains. Identical CDR3 protein sequences are pooled into one entry, listed with their most common genes and DNA. The V and J calls here are based on TCRdb, not the publication. The sample table shows 1,800,000 or so distinct CDR3 sequences, and around a third are seen once. 0.25% to 0.3% of the sample is taken by the ten largest.

This specimen comes from a study of identical twins (TCRdb year 2016). Describing the broader study: To test whether fetal clonotypes persist, this study deep-sequenced TCR alpha and beta repertoires from monozygotic twins, from unrelated adults of various ages, and from cord blood. To rule out contamination, the twin experiments were replicated at different times with different library preparation protocols. Results the study describes overall, beyond this receptor: Because the same donors could not be followed over many years, conclusions were based on cross-sectional statistical analysis. Fewer insertions were carried by abundant cord blood beta clonotypes, a similar but weaker trend appeared in young adult naive repertoires, and no such trend appeared in memory repertoires. A weaker excess of twin sharing was found in beta out-of-frame sequences because the signal-to-noise ratio was lowered by fewer shared sequences. Recombination models systematically underestimated out-of-frame TCR alpha sharing in monozygotic twins but agreed with sharing between unrelated individuals. Compared with coincidental sharing between unrelated individuals, out-of-frame TCR alpha sequences shared between twins showed an excess of sequences with low generation probability. Zero-insertion analyses could be partly confounded by invariant T cells such as MAIT and iNKT, though diverse VJ usage argued against such confounding for most clonotypes.

All donors were healthy Caucasians. This TCR was recovered from a newborn girl in good health. Sequenced sample: cord blood. This chain joins TRBV7-9 to TRBJ2-7; 11 central bases correspond to TRBD1. The base sequence is TGTGCCAGCAGCTTAGCGCGTTGGGGACAGGGGGATTACGAGCAGTACTTC. This gives the protein CASSLARWGQGDYEQYF.